This TCR beta chain was captured by sequencing in a study of blood T cell repertoires in COVID-19. Study context: Donors in the United States, Italy and Spain gave samples during acute or convalescent COVID-19.

As to this clone: The junction does not match germline at one end; this may be a read error.

Authors' methods: Amplification from reference gene primers served as the basis for estimated nucleated cell counts. Libraries were prepared by immunoSEQ multiplex PCR; TCRdb keeps only in-frame clonotypes and omits some of them. V, J and clone size are those of that table, while D and trimming were read from the DNA. Of tens of thousands of clones in the sample, 74% are singletons; the top ten hold about 30%. What was sequenced was peripheral blood. The TCR comes from a woman older than 75 with acute or convalescent COVID-19.

CDR3 protein: CASSFELAGINSEQFF. CDR3 coding DNA: TGTGCTAGCAGCTTTGAGCTAGCGGGGATAAATAGTGAGCAGTTCTTC. The V gene is TRBV7-7, the J gene TRBJ2-1; 9 positions match TRBD2. Germline values: CDR1 SSHAT, CDR2 FNYEAQ (reference sequence). The CDR3 totals 16 residues. The full variable domain, rest sourced from reference TRBV7-7 and TRBJ2-1, is GAGVSQSPRYKVTKRGQDVTLRCDPISSHATLYWYQQALGQGPEFLTYFNYEAQPDKSGLPSDRFSAERPEGSISTLTIQRTEQRDSAMYRCASSFELAGINSEQFFGPGTRLTVL.